Shown below are 8 T cell receptor beta chains from a single sample sequenced in a study of blood T cell repertoires in COVID-19. TCRdb's copy holds only in-frame clones and misses some; the assay was immunoSEQ multiplex PCR. The sample carries hundreds of thousands of clones, more than 80% recorded once. The sequenced sample consisted of peripheral blood. The receptors come from a woman older than 75 with acute or convalescent COVID-19.

This clone has a count of ten or more. The chain is built from TRBV10-2 and TRBJ2-7; unclear D gene. CDR1 and CDR2 from the germline V gene are WSHSY and SAAADI. The CDR3 has 15 residues. The germline V and J ends were trimmed by 0 bases and 1 base, with 10 bases remaining between them. In nucleotides, the CDR3 is TGCGCCAGCAGTGAGTCGTCTTGGCGGTCCTACGAGCAGTACTTC. Translating it yields CASSESSWRSYEQYF.

The V gene is TRBV19, the J gene TRBJ2-2, with TRBD1 matching 9 bases. This CDR3 has 14 residues. V lost 7 bases and J lost 3; bases outside the gene matches: 3. Germline-derived CDR1 and CDR2 are LNHDA and SQIVND (reference sequence). The CDR3 reads CASNDRGDTGELFF. CDR3 DNA: TGTGCCAGTAACGACAGGGGGGACACCGGGGAGCTGTTTTTT.

The V call is TRBV30, the J call TRBJ1-5; 9 bases line up with TRBD1. V lost 0 bases, J lost 2 bases, and 8 bases stayed unmatched. The V gene's germline CDR1 is GTSNPN and CDR2 SVGIG (reference sequence). The CDR3 consists of 17 residues. This chain's CDR3 is CAWSVPGQGVGNQPQHF. The CDR3 region has the DNA TGTGCCTGGAGTGTCCCGGGACAGGGCGTGGGCAATCAGCCCCAGCATTTT. The whole variable domain, filled in from reference TRBV30 and TRBJ1-5, reads SQTIHQWPATLVQPVGSPLSLECTVEGTSNPNLYWYRQAAGRGLQLLFYSVGIGQISSEVPQNLSASRPQDRQFILSSKKLLLSDSGFYLCAWSVPGQGVGNQPQHFGDGTRLSIL.

This clone came up a few times. The rearrangement joins TRBV9 to TRBJ1-6; D is unclear. This CDR3 is 15 amino acids long. Trimming took off 0 bases at V and 5 bases at J, with 9 bases between the two ends. Germline CDR1 and CDR2: SGDLS and YYNGEE. The CDR3 bases are TGTGCCAGCAGCGTAGGGCCAGGCGATAATTCACCCCTCCACTTT. This codes for CASSVGPGDNSPLHF.

Here the CDR3 reads CASSFGQGSISGYGYTF. CDR3 coding DNA: TGTGCCAGCAGCTTTGGACAGGGGTCTATTTCAGGCTATGGCTACACCTTC. This rearrangement joins TRBV7-2 to TRBJ1-2; 9 bases line up with TRBD1. CDR3 length equals 17 residues. The J segment lost 4 bases and the V segment lost 3 bases, leaving 12 bases of the junction unmatched. CDR1 SGHTA and CDR2 FQGNSA come from the germline V gene.

The chain uses TRBV6-5 and TRBJ1-1, with 8 bases identical to TRBD1. CDR1 MNHEY and CDR2 SVGAGI come from the germline V gene. This CDR3 comprises 14 residues. V gave up 6 bases and J gave up 2 bases; unmatched junction bases: 5. This CDR3 reads CASRFRGPNTEAFF. The CDR3, as DNA: TGTGCCAGCAGATTCAGGGGGCCTAACACTGAAGCTTTCTTT.

This clone has only one observation. This sequence joins TRBV5-1 and TRBJ2-7; D perhaps matches TRBD1 (6 bases). CDR1 is SGHRS, CDR2 YFSETQ, per germline. This CDR3 comprises 13 residues. Trimming cost V 4 bases and J 6 bases, with 14 bases left between them. CDR3 amino acids: CASSLGQRVEQYF. CDR3 DNA: TGCGCCAGCAGCCTCGGACAGAGGGTCGAGCAGTACTTC. The full variable domain, its missing parts supplied by reference TRBV5-1 and TRBJ2-7, is KAGVTQTPRYLIKTRGQQVTLSCSPISGHRSVSWYQQTPGQGLQFLFEYFSETQRNKGNFPGRFSGRQFSNSRSEMNVSTLELGDSALYLCASSLGQRVEQYFGPGTRLTVT.

The chain uses TRBV5-4 and TRBJ2-7, with 7 bases fitting TRBD2. Germline V gene lookup returns CDR1 SGHNT and CDR2 YYREEE (reference sequence). Trimming at V came to 0 bases and at J to 4 bases, leaving 1 base not matched to a gene. This CDR3 comprises 13 residues. The DNA of the CDR3 is TGTGCCAGCAGCTTGGAGCGGGGATACGAGCAGTACTTC. Its protein is CASSLERGYEQYF.